This T cell receptor beta chain originates from a study of regulatory T cells in long-lasting Graves disease. Germline values: CDR1 LGHDT, CDR2 YNNKEL (reference sequence). The ends lost 5 bases at V and 0 bases at J; junction bases unmatched: 7. The CDR3 is 17 amino acids. Time point reported: newly diagnosed GD, antithyroid drugs for less than 3 months. RNA extracted from PBMCs served as the sequencing template. At least ten counts were recorded for this clonotype. Building of the TCR beta libraries involved iRepertoire HTBI primers and Arm-PCR of CDR3 regions. One entry per CDR3 protein, called by TCRdb with MiXCR from the multiplex PCR reads. Of under 250,000 distinct CDR3 sequences in the sample, just over 20% are singletons; the top ten hold approximately 14%.

The sequence was collected from a female donor with Graves disease. The gene calls are TRBV3-1 and TRBJ2-6; TRBD1 matches at 7 bases. The sequenced sample was peripheral blood mononuclear cells (PBMCs), obtained at new diagnosis, from a patient treated with antithyroid drugs. Here the CDR3 reads CASSYGQEISGANVLTF. CDR3 in DNA: TGTGCCAGCAGCTACGGACAGGAGATCTCTGGGGCCAACGTCCTGACTTTC.